This record looks at one T cell receptor (beta chain) sequence and its context. The target antigen is unknown. These data come from a study of cytomegalovirus exposure and HLA in healthy donors. The germline V gene has CDR1 SGHRS and CDR2 YFSETQ. CDR3 size: 12 residues. V was pared by 3 bases and J by 4 bases, with 6 bases between. Study-wide results and limits: In terms of immune exposure information, only CMV serostatus was available.

Primers included in the PCR were 60 Vbeta and 13 Jbeta primers. The method was immunoSEQ multiplex PCR; TCRdb's version includes in-frame clones alone and lacks a portion of them. The repertoire holds around 120,000 clones, with about three quarters as singletons. The rearrangement links TRBV5-1 to TRBJ2-3, with D unresolved. Sequencing was performed on PBMCs. This sequence was found in a man in his 60s in good health and CMV-seropositive. CDR3 coding DNA: TGCGCCAGCAGCTCTAATGCAGATACGCAGTATTTT. It specifies CASSSNADTQYF.